The present TCR beta chain was sequenced within a study of cytomegalovirus exposure and HLA in healthy donors. Germline CDR1 SGHVS, CDR2 FNYEAQ. The CDR3 is 15 residues long. The V end lost 1 base, the J end lost 3 bases, and 12 bases lay between the germline ends. Healthy people donating bone marrow made up the donors. General study findings and limits: Both high specificity and high sensitivity reportedly marked the classifier's diagnosis of cytomegalovirus status. What was likely a sequencing artifact was a cluster of highly shared sequence variants. TCR beta V- and J-gene trimming, according to a later analysis, was linked to a missense DCLRE1C variant.

Notes on this clone: Its matching antigen is unknown.

PCR used 60 Vbeta primers and 13 Jbeta primers. Clones were read by immunoSEQ multiplex PCR, and TCRdb kept only the in-frame ones, dropping some. The sample gives tens of thousands of clones, 65% to 70% of which show up once; around 7% is in the top ten. The receptor comes from a woman in her forties or fifties in good health and CMV-seropositive. This chain joins TRBV7-6 and TRBJ1-2; D gene uncertain. Material: PBMCs. In nucleotides, the CDR3 is TGTGCCAGCAGCTTAGAACCGGGGAGGGACTATGGCTACACCTTC. The encoded protein is CASSLEPGRDYGYTF.